This entry lists 32 T cell receptor beta chains sequenced from one sample in a study of cytomegalovirus exposure and HLA in healthy donors. This PCR relied on a set of 60 Vbeta primers and 13 Jbeta primers. Method: immunoSEQ multiplex PCR; TCRdb's copy keeps in-frame clones and lacks some. The sample includes 100,000 to 150,000 clones, 80% of them seen just once. Sequencing was carried out using PBMCs. Receptors were obtained from a man in his forties or fifties in good health and CMV-seronegative.

This chain uses TRBV25-1 with TRBJ2-3; D not resolved. CDR3 length equals 11 residues. Germline V gene data show CDR1 as MGHDK and CDR2 as SYGVNS. With 6 bases removed from V and 10 bases from J, the gap between germline ends came to 11 bases. The CDR3 bases are TGTGCCAGCAGCGTAGCTAGTTCGCAGTATTTT. The encoded protein is CASSVASSQYF.

The chain recombines TRBV28 with TRBJ2-7; TRBD1 agrees at 7 bases. Germline lookup yields CDR1 MDHEN and CDR2 SYDVKM. The trim removed 5 bases at V and 2 bases at J, leaving 9 bases unmatched. The CDR3 runs to 15 residues. CDR3 sequence (DNA): TGTGCCAGCAGTCACCGGGACAGTAGACCCTACGAGCAGTACTTC. It yields the protein CASSHRDSRPYEQYF.

This chain joins TRBV5-1 and TRBJ2-5; maybe TRBD1 (6 bases). Germline CDR1 SGHRS, CDR2 YFSETQ. CDR3 length: 14 amino acids. Trimming shortened V by 2 bases and J by 1 base, and 9 bases separated the two germline ends. CDR3 region: CASSFRQVQETQYF. As DNA, the CDR3 is TGCGCCAGCAGCTTCAGACAGGTCCAAGAGACCCAGTACTTC.

The chain is built from TRBV2 and TRBJ2-7; 9 positions agree with TRBD1. This CDR3 has 13 amino acids. From germline, CDR1 is SNHLY and CDR2 FYNNEI. The junction had 3 bases not matched to a gene; V was cut back by 6 bases and J by 3 bases. DNA for the CDR3: TGTGCCAGCAGGTGGGACAGGGACTACGAGCAGTACTTC. This gives the protein CASRWDRDYEQYF.

This clone showed up just once. This chain uses TRBV5-4 with TRBJ2-2, with TRBD2 matching over 7 bases. Trimming removed 4 bases from V and 6 bases from J; junction bases left unmatched: 6. The V gene's germline CDR1 is SGHNT and CDR2 YYREEE (reference sequence). There are 14 residues in the CDR3. CDR3 sequence reads: CASSAKTSPGELFF. The CDR3 DNA is TGTGCCAGCAGCGCCAAGACTAGCCCCGGGGAGCTGTTTTTT.

This sequence joins TRBV2 and TRBJ1-5, with 8 bases lining up with TRBD1. The CDR3 spans 14 residues. Germline CDR1 SNHLY, CDR2 FYNNEI. Trimming at V came to 7 bases and at J to 4 bases, leaving 6 bases not matched to a gene. The CDR3 sequence: CASTSYRGNQPQHF. The CDR3, as DNA: TGTGCCAGCACAAGTTACAGGGGGAATCAGCCCCAGCATTTT. The whole variable domain, remainder taken from reference TRBV2 and TRBJ1-5, is EPEVTQTPSHQVTQMGQEVILRCVPISNHLYFYWYRQILGQKVEFLVSFYNNEISEKSEIFDDQFSVERPDGSNFTLKIRSTKLEDSAMYFCASTSYRGNQPQHFGDGTRLSIL.

V is TRBV19 and J is TRBJ1-4, with D tentatively TRBD1 (6 bases). CDR1 is LNHDA, CDR2 SQIVND, per germline (reference sequence). Between the trimmed V and J ends, which lost 7 bases and 11 bases, there was a span of 17 bases. The CDR3 loop spans 13 amino acids. The CDR3 region has the DNA TGTGCCAGTACCGAGGGGGGGGTCGGGAAACTGTTTTTT. It is translated as CASTEGGVGKLFF.

In the case of this clone: The junction differs from germline at one of its ends, possibly a read error. This same CDR3 is encoded by further DNA sequences in the sample. The rearrangement uses TRBV6-5 and TRBJ1-1, with a possible D match to TRBD1 (6 bases). The CDR3 is made up of 15 amino acids. Germline assignment: CDR1 MNHEY and CDR2 SVGAGI. This CDR3 reads CASSYWGRGSTEAFF. The CDR3 bases are TGTGCCAGTAGTTACTGGGGGCGCGGGTCCACTGAAGCTTTCTTT.

As DNA, the CDR3 is TGTGCCAGCAGTCGGGGACAGGGCCCCGGGCCCCTCCACTTT. This translates into CASSRGQGPGPLHF. The gene calls are TRBV28 and TRBJ1-6; TRBD1 matches at 9 bases. Per the germline V gene, CDR1 is MDHEN and CDR2 is SYDVKM. J was trimmed by 13 bases and V by 5 bases; bases with no gene match: 9. The CDR3 spans 14 residues.

This clone came up once. This sequence joins TRBV7-6 and TRBJ1-5; D is ambiguous. The CDR3 covers 13 residues. Germline CDR1 is SGHVS and CDR2 is FNYEAQ. The V gene lost 1 base and the J gene lost 11 bases, with 12 bases spanning the gap. The CDR3 loop is CASSLGHLESQHF. The CDR3 nucleotides are TGTGCCAGCAGCTTAGGACACCTTGAGTCCCAGCATTTT.

The chain joins TRBV6-6 to TRBJ2-4, with 7 bases lining up with TRBD1. Germline CDR1 is MNHNY and CDR2 is SVGAGI (reference sequence). Trimming cost V 4 bases and J 14 bases; bases outside gene matches: 8. CDR3 length: 12 residues. CDR3 bases: TGTGCCAGCAGTTCTCAGGGGGTGCGCGAGTACTTC. Protein product: CASSSQGVREYF.

The rearrangement uses TRBV5-8 and TRBJ2-1, with 10 bases fitting TRBD1. The CDR3 contains 16 residues. V gave up 4 bases and J gave up 8 bases; unmatched junction bases: 12. Germline V gene data show CDR1 as SGHTS and CDR2 as YDEGEE. DNA of the CDR3: TGTGCCAGCAGCAAAAGACAGGGGGCGGGAAGCTATGAGCAGTTCTTC. Amino acids: CASSKRQGAGSYEQFF. Full variable domain (missing parts from reference TRBV5-8 and TRBJ2-1): EAGVTQSPTHLIKTRGQQATLRCSPISGHTSVYWYQQALGLGLQFLLWYDEGEERNRGNFPPRFSGRQFPNYSSELNVNALELEDSALYLCASSKRQGAGSYEQFFGPGTRLTVL.

This sequence joins TRBV7-9 and TRBJ1-4; D call uncertain. Trimming took 4 bases from V and 3 from J, leaving 3 bases between them. The V gene's germline CDR1 is SEHNR and CDR2 FQNEAQ (reference sequence). The CDR3 has 12 amino acids. CDR3 DNA: TGTGCCAGCAGCTCATCTAATGAAAAACTGTTTTTT. Amino acids: CASSSSNEKLFF. Supplemented by reference TRBV7-9 and TRBJ1-4, the full variable domain reads DTGVSQNPRHKITKRGQNVTFRCDPISEHNRLYWYRQTLGQGPEFLTYFQNEAQLEKSRLLSDRFSAERPKGSFSTLEIQRTEQGDSAMYLCASSSSNEKLFFGSGTQLSVL.

The chain combines TRBV4-1 with TRBJ2-2, with TRBD2 identical over 11 bases. CDR3 length: 18 amino acids. Germline lookup yields CDR1 MGHRA and CDR2 YSYEKL. V was clipped by 8 bases and J by 2 bases; unmatched bases: 13. CDR3 bases: TGCGCCAGCGGGAAAGAACTAGCGGGAGACATAAACACCGGGGAGCTGTTTTTT. This encodes CASGKELAGDINTGELFF.

With respect to this clone: Because it lacks the conserved phenylalanine or tryptophan at the end, this CDR3 is likely a read error. V usage is TRBV6-1 and J usage is TRBJ1-5, with 7 bases identical to TRBD1. Germline lookup yields CDR1 MNHNS and CDR2 SASEGT. The CDR3 is 14 residues long. Losses at the gene ends were 7 bases for V and 5 bases for J; bases not matched to a gene: 8. CDR3: CASNPGQSYQPQHV. The CDR3 DNA reads as TGTGCCAGCAACCCGGGACAGTCATATCAGCCCCAGCATGTT.

The chain recombines TRBV30 with TRBJ1-4; D gene ambiguous. The germline V gene encodes CDR1 GTSNPN and CDR2 SVGIG (reference sequence). Trimming took off 2 bases at V and 3 bases at J, with 13 bases between the two ends. The CDR3 spans 15 residues. Here the CDR3 reads CAWSIGRTSNEKLFF. DNA for the CDR3: TGTGCCTGGAGTATAGGGAGGACCTCTAATGAAAAACTGTTTTTT.

V usage is TRBV5-1 and J usage is TRBJ2-2, with 10 bases fitting TRBD2. V shed 4 bases and J 5 bases; nucleotides not matched to a gene: 8. Germline V gives CDR1 SGHRS, CDR2 YFSETQ. This CDR3 has 16 amino acids. The CDR3 sequence: CASSPQAGGGTGELFF. The CDR3 DNA reads TGCGCCAGCAGCCCCCAAGCGGGGGGGGGAACCGGGGAGCTGTTTTTT.

This chain joins TRBV5-1 and TRBJ2-3; D gene uncertain. The CDR3 loop spans 17 amino acids. The germline V gene encodes CDR1 SGHRS and CDR2 YFSETQ. Trimming shortened V by 0 bases and J by 6 bases, and 20 bases separated the two germline ends. CDR3 residues: CASSLGIRSGPADTQYF. The CDR3 coding sequence is TGCGCCAGCAGCTTGGGAATTCGATCGGGTCCGGCTGATACGCAGTATTTT.

V and J are TRBV5-8 and TRBJ2-3; 14 positions agree with TRBD2. Germline-derived CDR1 and CDR2 are SGHTS and YDEGEE. This CDR3 contains 16 residues. J was trimmed by 9 bases and V by 2 bases; bases with no gene match: 8. The CDR3: CASSFQGTSGSGTQYF. CDR3 nucleotide sequence: TGTGCCAGCAGCTTTCAAGGGACTAGCGGGAGTGGGACGCAGTATTTT. Complete variable domain (other parts from reference TRBV5-8 and TRBJ2-3): EAGVTQSPTHLIKTRGQQATLRCSPISGHTSVYWYQQALGLGLQFLLWYDEGEERNRGNFPPRFSGRQFPNYSSELNVNALELEDSALYLCASSFQGTSGSGTQYFGPGTRLTVL.

This clone is a singleton in its sample. V usage is TRBV11-3 and J usage is TRBJ2-2; weak D call: TRBD1 (6 bases). This CDR3 has 16 amino acids. Germline CDR1 reads SGHNT; CDR2 reads YENEEA. V was shortened by 2 bases and J by 0 bases, with 10 bases between the two germline ends. The CDR3 nucleotides are TGTGCCAGCAGCTTAACAGGGCTAGCGAACACCGGGGAGCTGTTTTTT. It encodes CASSLTGLANTGELFF.

J is TRBJ1-1 and V is TRBV2, with D unresolved. V lost 7 bases, J lost 4 bases, and 16 bases lay in between. The germline gives CDR1 SNHLY, CDR2 FYNNEI. This CDR3 comprises 14 residues. The CDR3 DNA reads TGTGCCAGCACCCCCTCTGCGGCCGCCACTGAAGCTTTCTTT. It is translated as CASTPSAAATEAFF.

The rearrangement links TRBV6-1 to TRBJ2-1; the match to TRBD2 covers 11 bases. Germline values: CDR1 MNHNS, CDR2 SASEGT. The CDR3 spans 16 residues. Trimming took 2 bases from V and 7 from J; bases not matched to a gene: 7. CDR3 in amino acids: CASSEHTSGGGNEQFF. The CDR3 DNA reads TGTGCCAGCAGTGAACATACTAGCGGGGGTGGAAATGAGCAGTTCTTC.

The rearrangement links TRBV7-2 to TRBJ2-7; 10 bases are shared with TRBD1. This CDR3 has 17 amino acids. The germline gives CDR1 SGHTA, CDR2 FQGNSA. V lost 6 bases to trimming and J lost 2 bases; unmatched junction nucleotides: 13. The CDR3 coding sequence is TGTGCCAGCAGAAGTTACTCCGGGACAGGGGCAACCTACGAGCAGTACTTC. Encoded protein: CASRSYSGTGATYEQYF. The variable domain in full, with the rest retrieved from reference TRBV7-2 and TRBJ2-7, is GAGVSQSPSNKVTEKGKDVELRCDPISGHTALYWYRQSLGQGLEFLIYFQGNSAPDKSGLPSDRFSAERTGGSVSTLTIQRTQQEDSAVYLCASRSYSGTGATYEQYFGPGTRLTVT.

The chain carries TRBV29-1 and TRBJ1-1; no firm D call. The CDR3 runs 11 residues. V was pared by 8 bases and J by 6 bases, with 13 bases between. Germline assignment: CDR1 SQVTM and CDR2 ANQGSEA. CDR3 in amino acids: CSTKDFSEAFF. As DNA, the CDR3 is TGCAGCACAAAGGACTTTTCTGAAGCTTTCTTT.

This chain uses TRBV19 with TRBJ2-7, with D maybe TRBD1 (5 bases). The CDR3 runs to 13 residues. V lost 3 bases and J 3 bases, leaving 9 bases between the germline ends. Looked up from germline, CDR1 is LNHDA and CDR2 is SQIVND (reference sequence). Written as DNA, the CDR3 is TGTGCCAGTAGTATGGGGCAGCACTACGAGCAGTACTTC. It translates to CASSMGQHYEQYF.

In its sample, this clone was seen a few times. V usage is TRBV7-2 and J usage is TRBJ2-3; a possible D gene is TRBD2 (6 bases). The germline V gene has CDR1 SGHTA and CDR2 FQGNSA. V lost 5 bases and J lost 3, with 15 bases in between. This CDR3 is 15 amino acids long. The CDR3 loop is CASSLQLRGTDTQYF. In nucleotides, the CDR3 is TGTGCCAGCAGCCTCCAACTACGGGGGACAGATACGCAGTATTTT.

The chain combines TRBV28 with TRBJ1-2; D gene unclear. The V and J ends lost 3 bases and 6 bases respectively, with 17 bases between them. The length of the CDR3 is 15 residues. The germline V gene has CDR1 MDHEN and CDR2 SYDVKM. This chain's CDR3 is CASSFAGKRDDGYTF. The CDR3 nucleotides are TGTGCCAGCAGTTTTGCGGGGAAGAGGGATGATGGCTACACCTTC.

This chain links TRBV4-1 with TRBJ1-1; D uncertain. Germline V lookup: CDR1 MGHRA, CDR2 YSYEKL. V was clipped by 0 bases and J by 0 bases, with 5 bases between them. The CDR3 runs 14 residues. As DNA, the CDR3 is TGCGCCAGCAGCCAAGACAGATTGAACACTGAAGCTTTCTTT. Encoded protein: CASSQDRLNTEAFF.

The chain is built from TRBV5-1 and TRBJ1-1; 9 nucleotides align to TRBD1. V lost 4 bases and J lost 6; bases outside the gene matches: 7. Per germline, CDR1 SGHRS and CDR2 YFSETQ. This CDR3 spans 14 amino acids. CDR3 region: CASSRGQGGAEAFF. CDR3 sequence (DNA): TGCGCCAGCAGCAGGGGACAGGGAGGGGCTGAAGCTTTCTTT.

The chain joins TRBV23-1 to TRBJ2-1; 12 nucleotides match TRBD2. Being an ORF, TRBV23-1 has a function that is uncertain. The CDR3 extends over 17 amino acids. The V and J ends lost 0 bases and 8 bases, in that order; junction bases with no gene match: 8. CDR3 sequence: CASSQSPLAGGPHEQFF. In DNA form, the CDR3 reads TGCGCCAGCAGTCAATCGCCTCTAGCGGGAGGGCCTCATGAGCAGTTCTTC.

The chain recombines TRBV2 with TRBJ2-3, with 7 bases aligning to TRBD2. Losses at the gene ends were 6 bases for V and 3 bases for J; bases not matched to a gene: 12. The CDR3 is 16 amino acids. Germline CDR1 is SNHLY and CDR2 is FYNNEI. The CDR3 coding sequence is TGTGCCAGCAGGAAAGCGGTTGGCGGGAGTACAGATACGCAGTATTTT. This gives the protein CASRKAVGGSTDTQYF.

This clone was detected a few times. The CDR3: CASSPTGGYNEQFF. The CDR3 coding sequence is TGTGCCAGCAGCCCGACAGGGGGATACAATGAGCAGTTCTTC. V usage is TRBV5-4 and J usage is TRBJ2-1, with 9 bases aligning to TRBD1. J was trimmed by 4 bases and V by 4 bases; bases with no gene match: 3. The CDR3 covers 14 residues. Germline V gives CDR1 SGHNT, CDR2 YYREEE (reference sequence). The whole variable domain, remainder taken from reference TRBV5-4 and TRBJ2-1, is ETGVTQSPTHLIKTRGQQVTLRCSSQSGHNTVSWYQQALGQGPQFIFQYYREEENGRGNFPPRFSGLQFPNYSSELNVNALELDDSALYLCASSPTGGYNEQFFGPGTRLTVL.